This section outlines one T cell receptor beta chain sequence together with its context. Time point described: baseline, week 1 (first vaccination visit). The treatment: pre-vaccination baseline after standard-of-care therapy. In every donor, the tumor was a new WHO grade 3 or 4 IDH1-mutant, ATRX-lost astrocytoma. Germline assignment: CDR1 SEHNR and CDR2 FQNEAQ (reference sequence). The ends lost 2 bases at V and 6 bases at J; junction bases unmatched: 5. CDR3 length: 14 amino acids. The data derive from a study of a mutant IDH1 vaccine in newly diagnosed glioma. Study-level background: It was radiotherapy, temozolomide, or both that patients received previously, with most receiving both.

Some clones are missing from TCRdb's copy, which holds only in-frame ones; the method was immunoSEQ multiplex PCR. The repertoire includes about 67,000 clones, more than 70% of them detected once, and approximately 4.3% sits in the top ten. This TCR derives from a woman younger than 35 with glioma. Some clones in this sample may be carry-over from other donors' samples. The chain has TRBV7-9 and TRBJ2-7; 9 bases are a match to TRBD1. The sample in question was peripheral blood mononuclear cells (PBMCs), obtained from a glioma patient treated with radiotherapy, temozolomide or both. The CDR3 protein is CASSLLGTGSEQYF. CDR3 nucleotides: TGTGCCAGCAGCTTACTCGGGACAGGGAGCGAGCAGTACTTC. The whole variable domain, filled in from reference TRBV7-9 and TRBJ2-7, reads DTGVSQNPRHKITKRGQNVTFRCDPISEHNRLYWYRQTLGQGPEFLTYFQNEAQLEKSRLLSDRFSAERPKGSFSTLEIQRTEQGDSAMYLCASSLLGTGSEQYFGPGTRLTVT.